The next 13 T cell receptor beta chains were all read from a single sample in a study of OX40 agonist ivuxolimab in advanced cancers. The method was the immunoSEQ multiplex PCR assay. TCRdb mirrors the immuneACCESS table, restricted to in-frame sequences. Some clones are absent from its copies; in checked studies, under half trace to an unresolved V gene, and the reason for the others is unknown. The sample records 60,000 to 75,000 clones, 84% of which are singletons. The top ten constitute approximately 7.9% of the sample. The sequencing here drew on CD4+ or CD8+ T cells sorted from blood, taken in a trial of the OX40 agonist ivuxolimab. The receptors originated from an adult with an advanced solid tumor such as melanoma, head and neck, liver or kidney cancer.

V is TRBV7-9 and J is TRBJ2-7, with 7 bases matching TRBD1. CDR1 is SEHNR, CDR2 FQNEAQ, per germline (reference sequence). The CDR3 has 14 amino acids. The junction had 11 bases not matched to a gene; V was cut back by 4 bases and J by 8 bases. CDR3 DNA sequence: TGTGCCAGCAGCTCGACGACAACAGGGGTCAAGCAGTACTTC. Its protein product is CASSSTTTGVKQYF.

CDR3 sequence reads: CASSLGGGGYTF. The CDR3 DNA sequence: TGTGCCAGCAGCTTGGGGGGCGGCGGCTACACCTTC. This rearrangement joins TRBV5-4 to TRBJ1-2, with TRBD1 as a possible D gene (5 bases). There are 12 residues in the CDR3. Trimming cost V 0 bases and J 8 bases, with 8 bases left between them. Per the germline V gene, CDR1 is SGHNT and CDR2 is YYREEE (reference sequence).

This clone was observed once. V gene TRBV9 combines with J gene TRBJ1-3, with unresolved D. The CDR3 extends over 13 amino acids. Germline V gene sequence: CDR1 SGDLS, CDR2 YYNGEE. V dropped 0 bases and J dropped 6 bases, with 7 bases sitting between them. This chain's CDR3 is CASSVDITNTIYF. In DNA form, the CDR3 reads TGTGCCAGCAGCGTAGATATTACAAACACCATATATTTT.

V gene TRBV7-9 combines with J gene TRBJ2-3; the D is unclear. There are 16 residues in the CDR3. The V gene's germline CDR1 is SEHNR and CDR2 FQNEAQ (reference sequence). V was shortened by 1 base and J by 2 bases, with 13 bases between the two germline ends. As DNA, the CDR3 is TGTGCCAGCAGCTTAGTTGCTTCTGATTACACAGATACGCAGTATTTT. Protein product: CASSLVASDYTDTQYF.

The rearrangement links TRBV7-2 to TRBJ2-2; no clear D gene. Trimming shortened V by 3 bases and J by 4 bases, and 6 bases separated the two germline ends. Germline values: CDR1 SGHTA, CDR2 FQGNSA. This CDR3 spans 13 amino acids. The CDR3 region is CASSLALTGELFF. CDR3 nucleotides: TGTGCCAGCAGCTTGGCCCTCACCGGGGAGCTGTTTTTT.

The chain uses TRBV5-4 and TRBJ1-1; D call uncertain. The CDR3 contains 15 residues. Germline V gene data show CDR1 as SGHNT and CDR2 as YYREEE (reference sequence). With 0 bases removed from V and 0 bases from J, the gap between germline ends came to 9 bases. CDR3 nucleotides: TGTGCCAGCAGCTTGGTAACAGCCTTGAACACTGAAGCTTTCTTT. Protein product: CASSLVTALNTEAFF.

The J gene is TRBJ1-2, the V gene TRBV4-1, with 7 bases matching TRBD1. The CDR3 spans 15 residues. Germline lookup yields CDR1 MGHRA and CDR2 YSYEKL. The junction had 12 bases not matched to a gene; V was cut back by 4 bases and J by 7 bases. The CDR3 here is CASSPTDRAGFGYTF. As DNA, the CDR3 is TGCGCCAGCAGCCCCACAGACAGGGCCGGCTTTGGCTACACCTTC.

The rearrangement links TRBV5-1 to TRBJ2-7; a possible D gene is TRBD2 (6 bases). Deletions cut 0 bases from V and 11 bases from J, with 12 bases between. Germline CDR1 and CDR2: SGHRS and YFSETQ. This CDR3 comprises 12 residues. CDR3 sequence reads: CASSLEGGGEYF. The CDR3 DNA reads as TGCGCCAGCAGCTTGGAGGGAGGAGGGGAGTACTTC.

The rearrangement joins TRBV28 to TRBJ2-7; 8 bases match TRBD1. J lost 8 bases, V lost 7 bases, and 7 bases had no gene match. Germline CDR1 is MDHEN and CDR2 is SYDVKM. The CDR3 extends over 12 amino acids. CDR3 in DNA: TGTGCCAGCAATGACAGGGGCGGGCAGCAGTACTTC. Translating gives CASNDRGGQQYF.

V and J are TRBV6-1 and TRBJ1-5; 9 bases line up with TRBD1. The CDR3 loop spans 14 amino acids. The ends lost 6 bases at V and 4 bases at J; junction bases unmatched: 4. Germline CDR1 is MNHNS and CDR2 is SASEGT. CDR3 in amino acids: CASRAGTGNQPQHF. The CDR3 coding sequence is TGTGCCAGCAGGGCCGGGACAGGGAATCAGCCCCAGCATTTT.

V gene TRBV10-3 combines with J gene TRBJ2-7; D not resolved. The V end lost 6 bases, the J end lost 3 bases, and 9 bases lay between the germline ends. The CDR3 runs to 12 residues. Germline V lookup: CDR1 ENHRY, CDR2 SYGVKD. This CDR3 reads CAISRDLYEQYF. CDR3 bases: TGTGCCATCAGCCGCGACCTCTACGAGCAGTACTTC.

This chain connects TRBV7-2 to TRBJ1-5; D unclear. The germline V and J ends were trimmed by 4 bases and 0 bases, with 10 bases remaining between them. The CDR3 length is 15 residues. Germline V gene data show CDR1 as SGHTA and CDR2 as FQGNSA. Here the CDR3 reads CASSSDGNSNQPQHF. The CDR3 DNA follows: TGTGCCAGCAGCTCGGACGGCAATAGCAATCAGCCCCAGCATTTT.

The chain recombines TRBV20-1 with TRBJ2-7; D ambiguous. Trimming took off 0 bases at V and 3 bases at J, with 3 bases between the two ends. Germline V gene lookup returns CDR1 DFQATT and CDR2 SNEGSKA (reference sequence). The CDR3 runs 11 residues. CDR3 protein: CSAREDYEQYF. The CDR3 DNA sequence: TGCAGTGCTAGAGAGGACTACGAGCAGTACTTC.